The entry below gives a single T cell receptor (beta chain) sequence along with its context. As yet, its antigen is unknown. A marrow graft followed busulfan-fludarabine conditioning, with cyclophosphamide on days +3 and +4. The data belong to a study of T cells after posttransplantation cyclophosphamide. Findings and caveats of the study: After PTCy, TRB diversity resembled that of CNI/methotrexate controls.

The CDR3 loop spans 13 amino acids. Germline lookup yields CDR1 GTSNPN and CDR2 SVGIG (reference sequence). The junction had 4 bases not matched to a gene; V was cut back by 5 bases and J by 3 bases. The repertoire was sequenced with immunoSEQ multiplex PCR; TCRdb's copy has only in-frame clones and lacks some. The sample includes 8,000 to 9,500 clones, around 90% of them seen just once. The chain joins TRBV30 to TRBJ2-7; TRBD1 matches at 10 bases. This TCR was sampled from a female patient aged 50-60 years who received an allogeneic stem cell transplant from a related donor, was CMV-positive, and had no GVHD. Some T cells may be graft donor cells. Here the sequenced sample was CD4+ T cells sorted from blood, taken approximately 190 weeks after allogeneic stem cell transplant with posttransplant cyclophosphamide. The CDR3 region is CAWSGTGVYEQYF. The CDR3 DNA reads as TGTGCCTGGTCGGGGACAGGGGTCTACGAGCAGTACTTC.